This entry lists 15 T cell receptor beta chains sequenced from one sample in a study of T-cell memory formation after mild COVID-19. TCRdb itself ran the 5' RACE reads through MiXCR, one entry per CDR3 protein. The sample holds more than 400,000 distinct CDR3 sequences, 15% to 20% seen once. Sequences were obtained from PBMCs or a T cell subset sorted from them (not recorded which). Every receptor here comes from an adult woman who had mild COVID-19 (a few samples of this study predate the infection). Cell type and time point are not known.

The CDR3 region has the DNA TGTGCCAGCGGCGGGAGAAGTTACAATGAGCAGTTCTTC. Its translation: CASGGRSYNEQFF. This chain joins TRBV2 and TRBJ2-1; TRBD2 matches 7 bases. This CDR3 is built from 13 residues. Per the germline V gene, CDR1 is SNHLY and CDR2 is FYNNEI. V lost 8 bases, J lost 4 bases, and 5 bases stayed unmatched. The full variable domain, its missing parts supplied by reference TRBV2 and TRBJ2-1, is EPEVTQTPSHQVTQMGQEVILRCVPISNHLYFYWYRQILGQKVEFLVSFYNNEISEKSEIFDDQFSVERPDGSNFTLKIRSTKLEDSAMYFCASGGRSYNEQFFGPGTRLTVL.

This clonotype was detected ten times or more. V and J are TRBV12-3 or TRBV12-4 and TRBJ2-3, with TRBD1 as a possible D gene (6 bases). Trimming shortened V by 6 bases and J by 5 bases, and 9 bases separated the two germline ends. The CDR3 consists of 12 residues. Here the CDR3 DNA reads TGTGCCAGCAGCCCAGGGGTAGATACGCAGTATTTT. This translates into CASSPGVDTQYF.

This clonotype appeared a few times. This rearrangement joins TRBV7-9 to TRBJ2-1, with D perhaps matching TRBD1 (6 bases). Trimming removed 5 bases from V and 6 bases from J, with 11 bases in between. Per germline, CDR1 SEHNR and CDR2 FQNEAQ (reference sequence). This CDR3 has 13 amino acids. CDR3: CASSPTGFNEQFF. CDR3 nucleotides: TGTGCCAGCAGCCCTACAGGGTTCAATGAGCAGTTCTTC.

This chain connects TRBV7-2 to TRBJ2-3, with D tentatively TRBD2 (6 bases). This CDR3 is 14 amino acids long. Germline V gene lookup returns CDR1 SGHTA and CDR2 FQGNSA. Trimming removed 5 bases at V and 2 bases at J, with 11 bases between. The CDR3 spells CASSHAGPTDTQYF. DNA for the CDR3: TGTGCCAGCAGCCACGCGGGGCCCACAGATACGCAGTATTTT.

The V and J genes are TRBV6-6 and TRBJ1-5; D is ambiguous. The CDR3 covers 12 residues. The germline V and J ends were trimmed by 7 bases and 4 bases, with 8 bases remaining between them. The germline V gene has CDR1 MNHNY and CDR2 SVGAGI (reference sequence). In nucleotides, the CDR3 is TGTGCCAGCACCTTACCTAATCAGCCCCAGCATTTT. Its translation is CASTLPNQPQHF.

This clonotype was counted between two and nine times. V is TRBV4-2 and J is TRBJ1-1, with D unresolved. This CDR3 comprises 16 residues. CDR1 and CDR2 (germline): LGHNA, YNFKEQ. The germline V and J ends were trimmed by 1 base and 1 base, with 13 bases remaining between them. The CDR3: CASSQGSSATNTEAFF. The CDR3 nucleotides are TGTGCCAGCAGCCAAGGATCGTCAGCGACGAACACTGAAGCTTTCTTT.

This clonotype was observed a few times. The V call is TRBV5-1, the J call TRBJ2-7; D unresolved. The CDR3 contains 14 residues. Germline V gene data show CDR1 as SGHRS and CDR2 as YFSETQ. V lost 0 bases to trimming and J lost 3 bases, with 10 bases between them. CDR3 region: CASSLGHELYEQYF. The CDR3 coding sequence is TGCGCCAGCAGCTTGGGACATGAACTCTACGAGCAGTACTTC.

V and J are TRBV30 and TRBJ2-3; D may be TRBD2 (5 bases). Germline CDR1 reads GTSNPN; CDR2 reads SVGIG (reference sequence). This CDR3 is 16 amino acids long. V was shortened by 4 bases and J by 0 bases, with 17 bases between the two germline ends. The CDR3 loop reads CAWKSLASFSTDTQYF. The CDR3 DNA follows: TGTGCCTGGAAGTCTCTGGCTAGCTTTAGCACAGATACGCAGTATTTT. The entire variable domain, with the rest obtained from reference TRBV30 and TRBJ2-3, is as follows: SQTIHQWPATLVQPVGSPLSLECTVEGTSNPNLYWYRQAAGRGLQLLFYSVGIGQISSEVPQNLSASRPQDRQFILSSKKLLLSDSGFYLCAWKSLASFSTDTQYFGPGTRLTVL.

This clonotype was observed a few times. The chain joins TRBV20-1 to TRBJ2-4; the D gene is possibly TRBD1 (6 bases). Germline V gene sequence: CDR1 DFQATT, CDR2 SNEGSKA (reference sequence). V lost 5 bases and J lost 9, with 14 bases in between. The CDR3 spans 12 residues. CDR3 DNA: TGCAGTGCTGGACAGAATCTCGGCATTCAGTACTTC. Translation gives CSAGQNLGIQYF.

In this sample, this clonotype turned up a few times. The CDR3 spells CASSRDRENEKLFF. The CDR3 nucleotides read TGTGCCAGCAGCCGGGACAGGGAAAATGAAAAACTGTTTTTT. The chain couples TRBV5-5 to TRBJ1-4, with 9 bases identical to TRBD1. Germline lookup yields CDR1 SGHKS and CDR2 YYEKEE (reference sequence). The junction had 3 bases not matched to a gene; V was cut back by 4 bases and J by 5 bases. The CDR3 is 14 residues long.

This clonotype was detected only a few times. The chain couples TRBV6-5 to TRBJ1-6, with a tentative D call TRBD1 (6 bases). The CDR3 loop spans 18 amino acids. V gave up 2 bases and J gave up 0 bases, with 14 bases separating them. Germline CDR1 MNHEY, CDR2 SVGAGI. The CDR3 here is CASSYRRQASSYNSPLHF. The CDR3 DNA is TGTGCCAGCAGTTACCGCCGACAGGCGAGCTCCTATAATTCACCCCTCCACTTT.

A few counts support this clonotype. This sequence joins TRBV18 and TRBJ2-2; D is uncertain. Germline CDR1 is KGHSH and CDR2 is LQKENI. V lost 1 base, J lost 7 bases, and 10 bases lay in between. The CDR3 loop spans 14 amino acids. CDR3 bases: TGTGCCAGCTCACCACAAGAGATCGGCGGGGAGCTGTTTTTT. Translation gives CASSPQEIGGELFF.

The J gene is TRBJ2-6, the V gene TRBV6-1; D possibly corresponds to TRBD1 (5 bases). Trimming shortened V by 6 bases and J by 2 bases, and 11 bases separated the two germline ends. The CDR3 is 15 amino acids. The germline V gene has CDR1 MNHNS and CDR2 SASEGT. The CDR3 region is CASSAAGTGANVLTF. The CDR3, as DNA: TGTGCCAGCAGCGCCGCAGGGACTGGGGCCAACGTCCTGACTTTC.

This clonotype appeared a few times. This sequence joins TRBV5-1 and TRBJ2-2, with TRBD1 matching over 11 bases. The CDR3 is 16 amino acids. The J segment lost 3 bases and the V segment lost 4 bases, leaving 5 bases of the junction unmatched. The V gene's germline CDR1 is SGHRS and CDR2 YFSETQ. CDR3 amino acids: CASSPGQGGYTGELFF. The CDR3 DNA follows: TGCGCCAGCAGCCCGGGACAGGGGGGTTACACCGGGGAGCTGTTTTTT.

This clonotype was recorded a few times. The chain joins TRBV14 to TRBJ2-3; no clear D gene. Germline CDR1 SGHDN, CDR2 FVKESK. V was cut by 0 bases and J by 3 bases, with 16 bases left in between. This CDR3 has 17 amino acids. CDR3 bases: TGTGCCAGCAGCCAAGATCCGTATGGGATCGGAACAGATACGCAGTATTTT. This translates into CASSQDPYGIGTDTQYF.